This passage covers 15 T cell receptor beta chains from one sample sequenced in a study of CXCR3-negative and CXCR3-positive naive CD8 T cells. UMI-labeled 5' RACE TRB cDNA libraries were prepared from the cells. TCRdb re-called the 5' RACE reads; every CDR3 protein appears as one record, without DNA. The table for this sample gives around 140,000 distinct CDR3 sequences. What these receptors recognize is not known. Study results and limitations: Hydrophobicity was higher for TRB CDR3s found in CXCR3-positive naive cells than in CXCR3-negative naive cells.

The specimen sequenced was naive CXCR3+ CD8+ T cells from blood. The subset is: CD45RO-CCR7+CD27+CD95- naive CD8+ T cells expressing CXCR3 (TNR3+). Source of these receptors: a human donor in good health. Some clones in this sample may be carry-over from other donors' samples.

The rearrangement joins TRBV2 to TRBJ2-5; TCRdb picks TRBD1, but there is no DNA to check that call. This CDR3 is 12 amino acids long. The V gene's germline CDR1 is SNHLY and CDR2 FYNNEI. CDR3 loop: CASRGVDATQYF.

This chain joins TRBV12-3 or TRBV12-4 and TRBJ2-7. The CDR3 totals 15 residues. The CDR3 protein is CASSFGLEVGDEQYF.

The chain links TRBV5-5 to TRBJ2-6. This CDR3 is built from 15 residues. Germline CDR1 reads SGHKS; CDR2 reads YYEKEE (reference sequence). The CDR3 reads CASSLAYSGANVLTF.

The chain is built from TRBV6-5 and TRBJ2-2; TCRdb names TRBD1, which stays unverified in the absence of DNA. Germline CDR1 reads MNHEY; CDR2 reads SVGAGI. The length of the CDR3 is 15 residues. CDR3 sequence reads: CASSYSWDSTGELFF.

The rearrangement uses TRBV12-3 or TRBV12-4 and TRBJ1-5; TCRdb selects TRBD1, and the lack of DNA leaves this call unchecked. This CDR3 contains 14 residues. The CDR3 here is CASGARGSYQPQHF.

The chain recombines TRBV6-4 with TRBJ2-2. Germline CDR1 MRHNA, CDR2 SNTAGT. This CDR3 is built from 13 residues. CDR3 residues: CASSDPITGELFF.

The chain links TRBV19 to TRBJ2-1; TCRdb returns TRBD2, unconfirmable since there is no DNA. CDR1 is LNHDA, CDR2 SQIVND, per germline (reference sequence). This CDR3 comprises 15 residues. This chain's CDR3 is CASSSTGGVHNEQFF.

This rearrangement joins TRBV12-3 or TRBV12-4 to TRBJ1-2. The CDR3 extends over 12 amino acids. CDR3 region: CASSLERIRYTF.

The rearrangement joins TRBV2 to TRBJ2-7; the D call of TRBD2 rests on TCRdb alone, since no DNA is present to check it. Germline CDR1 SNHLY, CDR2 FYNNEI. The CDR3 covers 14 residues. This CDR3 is CASRGTSGTYEQYF.

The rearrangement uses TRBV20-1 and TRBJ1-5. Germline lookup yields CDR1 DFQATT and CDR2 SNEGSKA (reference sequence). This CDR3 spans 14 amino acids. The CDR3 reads CSATSGASNQPQHF.

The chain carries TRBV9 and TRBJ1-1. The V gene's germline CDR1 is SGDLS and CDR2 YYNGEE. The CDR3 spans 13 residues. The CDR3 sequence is CASSVVKNTEAFF.

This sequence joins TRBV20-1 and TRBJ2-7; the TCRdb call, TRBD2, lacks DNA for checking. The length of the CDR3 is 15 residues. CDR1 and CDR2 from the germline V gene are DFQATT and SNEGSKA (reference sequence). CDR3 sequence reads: CSASSTSGDTYEQYF.

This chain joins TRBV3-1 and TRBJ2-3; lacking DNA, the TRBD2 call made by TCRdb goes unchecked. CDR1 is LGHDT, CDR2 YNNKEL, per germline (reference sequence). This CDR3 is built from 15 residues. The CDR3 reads CASSQAGGPADTQYF.

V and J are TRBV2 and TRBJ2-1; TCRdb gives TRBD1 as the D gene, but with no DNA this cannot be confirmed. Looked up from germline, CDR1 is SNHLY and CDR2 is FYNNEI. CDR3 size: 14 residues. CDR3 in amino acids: CASSAGQGLGEQFF. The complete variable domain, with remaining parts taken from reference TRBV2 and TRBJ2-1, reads EPEVTQTPSHQVTQMGQEVILRCVPISNHLYFYWYRQILGQKVEFLVSFYNNEISEKSEIFDDQFSVERPDGSNFTLKIRSTKLEDSAMYFCASSAGQGLGEQFFGPGTRLTVL.

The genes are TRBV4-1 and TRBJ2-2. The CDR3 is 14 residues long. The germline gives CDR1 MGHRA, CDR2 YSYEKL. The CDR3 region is CASSHTTLTGELFF.